This T cell receptor beta chain was recovered during a study of cytomegalovirus exposure and HLA in healthy donors. Germline CDR1 is MNHEY and CDR2 is SVGAGI. The CDR3 length is 13 residues. The V end lost 6 bases, the J end lost 5 bases, and 13 bases lay between the germline ends. Amplification used 60 Vbeta primers and 13 Jbeta primers. Here immunoSEQ multiplex PCR was the method, and the copy in TCRdb shows in-frame clones only, minus some. The table records about 100,000 clones, around three quarters of them present only once. The sample was PBMCs. The chain combines TRBV6-5 with TRBJ2-5, with D possibly TRBD1 on 6 matching bases. The TCR comes from a man aged 25 to 40 in good health and CMV-seronegative. This chain's CDR3 is CASSRRGTETQYF. The CDR3 DNA reads as TGTGCCAGCAGCCGCAGGGGCACGGAGACCCAGTACTTC.